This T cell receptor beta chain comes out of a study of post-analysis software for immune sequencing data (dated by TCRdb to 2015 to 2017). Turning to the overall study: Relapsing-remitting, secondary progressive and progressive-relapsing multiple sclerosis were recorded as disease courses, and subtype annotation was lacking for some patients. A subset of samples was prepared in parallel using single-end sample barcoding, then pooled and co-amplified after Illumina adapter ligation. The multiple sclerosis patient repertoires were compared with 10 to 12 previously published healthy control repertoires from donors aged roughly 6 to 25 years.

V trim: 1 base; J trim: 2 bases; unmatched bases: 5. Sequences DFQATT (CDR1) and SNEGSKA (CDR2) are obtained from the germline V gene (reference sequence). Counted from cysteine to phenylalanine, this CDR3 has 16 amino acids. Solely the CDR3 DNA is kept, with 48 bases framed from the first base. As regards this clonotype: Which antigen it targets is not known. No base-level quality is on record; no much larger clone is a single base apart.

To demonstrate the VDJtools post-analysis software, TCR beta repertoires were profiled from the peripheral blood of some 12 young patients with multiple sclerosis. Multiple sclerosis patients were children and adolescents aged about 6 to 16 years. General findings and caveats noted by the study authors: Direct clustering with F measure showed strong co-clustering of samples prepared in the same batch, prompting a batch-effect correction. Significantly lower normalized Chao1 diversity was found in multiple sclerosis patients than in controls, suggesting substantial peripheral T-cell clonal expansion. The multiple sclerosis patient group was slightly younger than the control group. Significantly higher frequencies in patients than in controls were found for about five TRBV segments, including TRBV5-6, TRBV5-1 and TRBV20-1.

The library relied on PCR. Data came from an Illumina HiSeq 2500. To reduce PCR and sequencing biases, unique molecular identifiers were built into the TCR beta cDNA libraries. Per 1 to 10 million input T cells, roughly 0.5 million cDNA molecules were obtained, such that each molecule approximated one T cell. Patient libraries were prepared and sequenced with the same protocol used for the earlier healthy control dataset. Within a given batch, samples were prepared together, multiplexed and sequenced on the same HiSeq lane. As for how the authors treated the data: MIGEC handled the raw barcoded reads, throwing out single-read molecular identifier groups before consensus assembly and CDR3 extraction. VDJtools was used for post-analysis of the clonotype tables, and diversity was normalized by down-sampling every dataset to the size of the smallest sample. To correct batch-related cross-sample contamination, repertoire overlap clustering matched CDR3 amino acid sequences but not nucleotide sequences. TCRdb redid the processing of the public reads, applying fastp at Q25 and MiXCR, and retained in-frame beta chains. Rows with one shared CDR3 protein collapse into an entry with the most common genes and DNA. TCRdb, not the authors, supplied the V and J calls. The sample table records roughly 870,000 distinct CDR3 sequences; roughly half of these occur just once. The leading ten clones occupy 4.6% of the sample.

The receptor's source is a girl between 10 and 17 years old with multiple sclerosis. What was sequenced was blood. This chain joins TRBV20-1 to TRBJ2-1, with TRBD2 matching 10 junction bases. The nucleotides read TGCAGTGCTAGAGGGTTACTAGCGGGACCCTACAATGAGCAGTTCTTC. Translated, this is CSARGLLAGPYNEQFF.